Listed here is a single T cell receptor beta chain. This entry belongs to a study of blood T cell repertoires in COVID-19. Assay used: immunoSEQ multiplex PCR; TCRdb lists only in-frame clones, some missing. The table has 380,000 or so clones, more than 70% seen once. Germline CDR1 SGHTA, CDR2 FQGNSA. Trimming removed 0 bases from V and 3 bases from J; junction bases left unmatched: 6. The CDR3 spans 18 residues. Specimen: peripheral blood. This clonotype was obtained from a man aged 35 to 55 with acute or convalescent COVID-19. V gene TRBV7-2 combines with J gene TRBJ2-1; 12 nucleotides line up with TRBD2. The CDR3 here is CASSLATSGGPIYNEQFF. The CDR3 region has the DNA TGTGCCAGCAGCTTAGCGACTAGCGGGGGCCCTATCTACAATGAGCAGTTCTTC.